Described below is a single T cell receptor (beta chain) sequence and its context. Its antigen is unidentified. The CDR3 extends 3 residues past the end of the read, so its final part is completed from the germline J gene. From germline, CDR1 is DFQATT and CDR2 SNEGSKA (reference sequence). This CDR3 has 14 residues. Deletions cut 5 bases from V and 0 bases from J, with 11 bases between. These data come from a study of T cells in women clearing cervical HPV infection. The overall study: Case blood was drawn when the lesion was first found; control blood after infection became undetectable. HLA type could not be excluded as a confounder. Study-level results: Cases carried less TRBV6-7 than controls: roughly 0.11% versus 0.16%.

TCRdb's copy holds only in-frame clones and misses some; the assay was immunoSEQ multiplex PCR. The sample holds around 30,000 clones. Source material: blood buffy coat. The chain is built from TRBV20-1 and TRBJ2-1; no reliable D call. The sequence was collected from a woman aged 18-69 years with a cervical HPV16 infection that either progressed to CIN3+ or cleared (not recorded which). CDR3 residues: CSACPQSSYNEQFF. The covered CDR3 bases are TGCAGTGCTTGCCCTCAGAGCTCCTACAATGAG.